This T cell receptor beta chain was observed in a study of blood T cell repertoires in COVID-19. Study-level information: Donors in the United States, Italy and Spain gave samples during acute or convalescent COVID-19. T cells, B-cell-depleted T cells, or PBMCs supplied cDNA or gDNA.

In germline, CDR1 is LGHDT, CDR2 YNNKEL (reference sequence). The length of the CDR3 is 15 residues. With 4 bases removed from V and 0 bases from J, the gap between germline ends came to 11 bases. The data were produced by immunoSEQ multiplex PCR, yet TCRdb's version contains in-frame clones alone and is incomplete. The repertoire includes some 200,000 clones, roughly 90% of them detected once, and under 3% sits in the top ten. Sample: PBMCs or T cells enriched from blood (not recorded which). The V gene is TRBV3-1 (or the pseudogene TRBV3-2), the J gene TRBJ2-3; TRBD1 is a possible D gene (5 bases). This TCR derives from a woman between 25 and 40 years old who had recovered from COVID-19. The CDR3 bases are TGTGCCAGCAGCCCAGGAAGGGGTAGCACAGATACGCAGTATTTT. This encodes CASSPGRGSTDTQYF.